These 23 T cell receptor beta chains originate from one sample sequenced in a study of T cells in Graves' hyperthyroidism and ophthalmopathy. The CDR3 regions of TCR beta were amplified from RNA transcripts. Primed by the HTBI set, a first-round RT-PCR was run on the TCR CDR3. TCRdb re-derived calls from the multiplex PCR reads in MiXCR, one entry per CDR3 protein. This table has 300,000 to 400,000 distinct CDR3 sequences, approximately 15% appearing once. Source material: blood. The receptor source for this set is an older woman with Graves' hyperthyroidism.

This clonotype was counted many times. The rearrangement links TRBV19 to TRBJ1-1; 10 bases align to TRBD1. The CDR3 has 17 amino acids. The germline V gene encodes CDR1 LNHDA and CDR2 SQIVND (reference sequence). After removal of 1 base from V and 0 bases from J, the junction contained 5 bases not matched to a gene. The CDR3 sequence is CASSIGQGAGMNTEAFF. The CDR3 DNA reads as TGTGCCAGTAGTATAGGACAGGGGGCCGGTATGAACACTGAAGCTTTCTTT.

This clonotype was counted only a few times. The chain couples TRBV11-3 to TRBJ1-1; D is perhaps TRBD1 (5 bases). The CDR3 loop spans 14 amino acids. Looked up from germline, CDR1 is SGHNT and CDR2 is YENEEA. Trimming stripped 1 base from V and 3 bases from J, with 9 bases between. CDR3 residues: CASSLGRGDTEAFF. CDR3 sequence (DNA): TGTGCCAGCAGCTTAGGAAGAGGGGACACTGAAGCTTTCTTT.

This clonotype was counted at least ten times. This chain joins TRBV30 and TRBJ2-4; 8 bases line up with TRBD1. This CDR3 spans 16 amino acids. In germline, CDR1 is GTSNPN, CDR2 SVGIG (reference sequence). V dropped 0 bases and J dropped 0; count of bases not matched to a gene: 4. The CDR3 DNA reads TGTGCCTGGAGTGTACTGACAGGGGCAGCCAAAAACATTCAGTACTTC. This sequence encodes CAWSVLTGAAKNIQYF. The entire variable domain, with the rest obtained from reference TRBV30 and TRBJ2-4, is as follows: SQTIHQWPATLVQPVGSPLSLECTVEGTSNPNLYWYRQAAGRGLQLLFYSVGIGQISSEVPQNLSASRPQDRQFILSSKKLLLSDSGFYLCAWSVLTGAAKNIQYFGAGTRLSVL.

J is TRBJ2-5 and V is TRBV6-2 or TRBV6-3; the match to TRBD2 covers 8 bases. Germline assignment: CDR1 MNHEY and CDR2 SVGEGT. The CDR3 covers 13 residues. Trimming cost V 8 bases and J 4 bases; bases outside gene matches: 6. CDR3 in amino acids: CASREGLRETQYF. CDR3 nucleotides: TGTGCCAGCCGGGAGGGGTTGAGAGAGACCCAGTACTTC.

The table lists this clonotype with many counts. The gene calls are TRBV6-6 and TRBJ2-7; perhaps TRBD2 as D (7 bases). Trimming left V 2 bases short and J 6 bases short, with 20 bases between. The CDR3 spans 16 residues. Germline V gives CDR1 MNHNY, CDR2 SVGAGI (reference sequence). In DNA form, the CDR3 reads TGTGCCAGCAGTTACGAAAGGGCGGGGGCTCGGGTCGAGCAGTACTTC. This sequence encodes CASSYERAGARVEQYF.

There are many counts of this clonotype. The chain employs TRBV12-3 or TRBV12-4 and TRBJ1-1; 7 nucleotides agree with TRBD1. The CDR3 extends over 15 amino acids. V shed 7 bases and J 1 base; nucleotides not matched to a gene: 9. The CDR3 region has the DNA TGTGCCAGCACCAACCCCGGACAGGAGAACACTGAAGCTTTCTTT. Encoded protein: CASTNPGQENTEAFF.

This clonotype was counted at least ten times. The rearrangement links TRBV20-1 to TRBJ2-1, with 7 bases aligning to TRBD2. The trim removed 5 bases at V and 6 bases at J, leaving 13 bases unmatched. This CDR3 contains 15 residues. Germline V gives CDR1 DFQATT, CDR2 SNEGSKA (reference sequence). Here the CDR3 reads CSARAAGVLFNEQFF. For the CDR3, the DNA is TGCAGTGCTCGGGCGGCGGGAGTCCTATTCAATGAGCAGTTCTTC.

Concerning this clonotype: Since a much larger clone is just one base distant, this may be a read error. The rearrangement uses TRBV5-1 and TRBJ1-2; TRBD1 matches at 8 bases. This CDR3 has 16 amino acids. CDR1 is SGHRS, CDR2 YFSETQ, per germline. The CDR3 nucleotides are TGCGCCAGCAGCTTGGCCCATAGTACAGGGGGTTCTGGCCACACCTTC. This encodes CASSLAHSTGGSGHTF. The variable domain in full, with the rest retrieved from reference TRBV5-1 and TRBJ1-2, is KAGVTQTPRYLIKTRGQQVTLSCSPISGHRSVSWYQQTPGQGLQFLFEYFSETQRNKGNFPGRFSGRQFSNSRSEMNVSTLELGDSALYLCASSLAHSTGGSGHTFGSGTRLTVV.

This clonotype was detected ten times or more. V gene TRBV7-9 combines with J gene TRBJ2-3, with D perhaps matching TRBD1 (7 bases). V lost 5 bases and J lost 0, with 15 bases in between. The CDR3 contains 16 residues. CDR1 is SEHNR and CDR2 is FQNEAQ in the germline V gene (reference sequence). The DNA of the CDR3 is TGTGCCAGCAGCGCCCAGGGGGGATTTAGCACAGATACGCAGTATTTT. Amino acids: CASSAQGGFSTDTQYF.

This clonotype was observed at least ten times. The rearrangement links TRBV11-2 to TRBJ2-3; TRBD2 aligns across 14 bases. This CDR3 has 15 amino acids. Germline CDR1 is SGHAT and CDR2 is FQNNGV. V lost 3 bases and J lost 9; bases outside the gene matches: 5. CDR3 region: CASSFGTSGSMTQYF. The CDR3 DNA reads as TGTGCCAGCAGCTTTGGGACTAGCGGGAGTATGACGCAGTATTTT. The variable domain in full, with the rest retrieved from reference TRBV11-2 and TRBJ2-3, is EAGVAQSPRYKIIEKRQSVAFWCNPISGHATLYWYQQILGQGPKLLIQFQNNGVVDDSQLPKDRFSAERLKGVDSTLKIQPAKLEDSAVYLCASSFGTSGSMTQYFGPGTRLTVL.

This chain connects TRBV29-1 to TRBJ1-1, with D tentatively TRBD1 (6 bases). This CDR3 spans 13 amino acids. Germline CDR1 is SQVTM and CDR2 is ANQGSEA. Deletions cut 7 bases from V and 4 bases from J, with 16 bases between. The CDR3 reads CSAVGQGFTEAFF. The CDR3, as DNA: TGCAGCGCCGTGGGTCAGGGGTTCACTGAAGCTTTCTTT.

This clonotype was counted at least ten times. This sequence joins TRBV11-3 and TRBJ2-2; D not resolved. There are 15 residues in the CDR3. V lost 3 bases and J lost 1, with 9 bases in between. The V gene's germline CDR1 is SGHNT and CDR2 YENEEA. In DNA, the CDR3 is TGTGCCAGCAGCTTTCGGCACTTGAACACCGGGGAGCTGTTTTTT. This translates into CASSFRHLNTGELFF.

This clonotype was counted at least ten times. The chain has TRBV7-8 and TRBJ2-5, with TRBD2 matching over 9 bases. CDR3 length: 17 residues. J lost 5 bases, V lost 5 bases, and 15 bases had no gene match. Germline CDR1 and CDR2: SGHVS and FQNEAQ. CDR3 region: CASSPRGSGGTRETQYF. In DNA, the CDR3 is TGTGCCAGCAGCCCAAGGGGTAGCGGGGGAACTAGGGAGACCCAGTACTTC.

The rearrangement joins TRBV28 to TRBJ2-7, with D perhaps assigned TRBD1 or TRBD2 (5 bases each). The V and J ends lost 5 bases and 2 bases respectively, with 13 bases between them. Germline lookup yields CDR1 MDHEN and CDR2 SYDVKM. CDR3 length: 14 amino acids. CDR3: CASSGREGAYEQYF. The CDR3 DNA sequence: TGTGCCAGCAGTGGTCGGGAAGGGGCCTACGAGCAGTACTTC.

This clonotype showed up many times. The CDR3 bases are TGCAGTGCTAGACAGGGACTAGCGGTTGGGAGTGAGCAGTTCTTC. Protein: CSARQGLAVGSEQFF. The rearrangement links TRBV20-1 to TRBJ2-1; 11 bases map to TRBD2. This CDR3 comprises 15 residues. Germline V gives CDR1 DFQATT, CDR2 SNEGSKA (reference sequence). Losses at the gene ends were 2 bases for V and 9 bases for J; bases not matched to a gene: 9.

This clonotype has more than one count but fewer than ten. The CDR3 loop is CSVAGGVNTEAFF. DNA of the CDR3: TGCAGCGTTGCTGGGGGGGTGAACACTGAAGCTTTCTTT. The chain couples TRBV29-1 to TRBJ1-1; possible D gene TRBD1, 5 bases. Germline V gene lookup returns CDR1 SQVTM and CDR2 ANQGSEA. Trimming took off 4 bases at V and 0 bases at J, with 9 bases between the two ends. CDR3 size: 13 residues.

This chain connects TRBV12-3 or TRBV12-4 to TRBJ1-5; D gene unclear. The CDR3 is made up of 15 amino acids. V lost 5 bases to trimming and J lost 5 bases, with 16 bases between them. The CDR3 DNA reads as TGTGCCAGCAGTGACCGGGTTATGGCGGATCAGCCCCAGCATTTT. It yields the protein CASSDRVMADQPQHF.

This clonotype occurred a few times. Possible read error: a much larger clone is one base away. The chain recombines TRBV18 with TRBJ2-2, with 8 positions matching TRBD2. There are 15 residues in the CDR3. The germline V gene encodes CDR1 KGHSH and CDR2 LQKENI. V trimming: 3 bases; J trimming: 4 bases; junction bases outside the gene matches: 4. The CDR3: CASSPAGGGTGELFF. The CDR3 DNA is TGTGCCAGCTCACCGGCGGGAGGCGGCACCGGGGAGCTGTTTTTT.

The table lists this clonotype with many counts. This chain uses TRBV11-2 with TRBJ2-1, with TRBD1 identical over 12 bases. CDR1 SGHAT and CDR2 FQNNGV come from the germline V gene. The CDR3 loop spans 17 amino acids. After removal of 3 bases from V and 9 bases from J, the junction contained 12 bases not matched to a gene. The CDR3 nucleotides read TGTGCCAGCAGCTTCGCCCAGGGACAGGGGGCGCTGGGTGAGCAGTTCTTC. Amino acid sequence: CASSFAQGQGALGEQFF. Full variable domain (outside the CDR3, taken from reference TRBV11-2 and TRBJ2-1): EAGVAQSPRYKIIEKRQSVAFWCNPISGHATLYWYQQILGQGPKLLIQFQNNGVVDDSQLPKDRFSAERLKGVDSTLKIQPAKLEDSAVYLCASSFAQGQGALGEQFFGPGTRLTVL.

This clonotype appeared many times. The chain has TRBV3-1 and TRBJ2-3, with unresolved D. CDR1 is LGHDT, CDR2 YNNKEL, per germline (reference sequence). Trimming stripped 0 bases from V and 5 bases from J, with 6 bases between. The CDR3 has 13 residues. CDR3 protein: CASSQEAGDTQYF. As DNA, the CDR3 is TGTGCCAGCAGCCAAGAAGCAGGAGATACGCAGTATTTT.

Concerning this clonotype itself: Germline is not matched at one junction end, which may reflect a read error. V gene TRBV7-9 combines with J gene TRBJ2-2; D possibly corresponds to TRBD2 (5 bases). The CDR3 length is 14 residues. The germline V gene encodes CDR1 SEHNR and CDR2 FQNEAQ (reference sequence). The CDR3 loop is CASSPPLVAGELLF. The CDR3 DNA follows: TGTGCCAGCAGCCCCCCACTAGTCGCTGGGGAGCTGTTATTT.

The chain carries TRBV6-1 and TRBJ2-1; 7 nucleotides align to TRBD2. This CDR3 is built from 13 residues. V gave up 4 bases and J gave up 7 bases; unmatched junction bases: 4. The germline gives CDR1 MNHNS, CDR2 SASEGT. CDR3 coding DNA: TGTGCCAGCAGTGTAGCTAGCGGAAATGAGCAGTTCTTC. Translating gives CASSVASGNEQFF.

The CDR3 DNA sequence: TGTGCCAGCAGTTTTTTAGGACGTGACTCTGGAAACACCATATATTTT. Its translation is CASSFLGRDSGNTIYF. This rearrangement joins TRBV11-2 to TRBJ1-3; D remains ambiguous. The V end was cut by 6 bases, the J end by 0 bases, with 15 bases between. CDR1 is SGHAT and CDR2 is FQNNGV in the germline V gene. The CDR3 covers 16 residues.